This entry lists 9 T cell receptor beta chains sequenced from one sample in a study of CD8+ T cells in alopecia areata. The treatment denotes: oral pan-JAK inhibitor, 5-10 mg twice daily. cDNA prepared by RNA extraction and subsequent reverse transcription served as the template for sequencing. Using immunoSEQ multiplex PCR, the repertoire was profiled, and TCRdb retains in-frame clones only, with some absent. In the table there are 200,000 or so clones, under 40% of which are singletons. The sample consisted of CD4+ T cells sorted from blood, taken around week 31, from a patient treated with tofacitinib. All receptors derive from a human donor with alopecia areata.

V gene TRBV19 combines with J gene TRBJ1-5; D call uncertain. V lost 2 bases to trimming and J lost 7 bases, with 9 bases between them. The CDR3 runs 13 residues. Germline assignment: CDR1 LNHDA and CDR2 SQIVND (reference sequence). The CDR3 region is CASSINGRQPQHF. The CDR3, as DNA: TGTGCCAGTAGTATAAACGGAAGGCAGCCCCAGCATTTT.

V gene TRBV14 combines with J gene TRBJ1-2; D is unresolved. The germline CDR1 and CDR2 sequences are SGHDN and FVKESK. The CDR3 covers 15 residues. Trimming pared 4 bases from V and 2 bases from J, leaving 14 bases between. The CDR3 DNA is TGTGCCAGCAGCCGGGGAAGAGGAGGCAACTATGGCTACACCTTC. Its protein product is CASSRGRGGNYGYTF.

The V and J genes are TRBV19 and TRBJ1-5; D possibly corresponds to TRBD1 (6 bases). Per germline, CDR1 LNHDA and CDR2 SQIVND (reference sequence). This CDR3 has 15 amino acids. Trimming cost V 6 bases and J 5 bases, with 17 bases left between them. CDR3 sequence: CASSTQGGLDQPQHF. DNA of the CDR3: TGTGCCAGTAGCACTCAAGGGGGATTGGATCAGCCCCAGCATTTT.

This chain uses TRBV6-5 with TRBJ1-1; the match to TRBD1 covers 7 bases. Losses at the gene ends were 2 bases for V and 7 bases for J; bases not matched to a gene: 4. The CDR3 length is 13 residues. Germline V gene lookup returns CDR1 MNHEY and CDR2 SVGAGI. The CDR3 is CASSYLGQFEAFF. The DNA for the CDR3 is TGTGCCAGCAGTTACCTGGGACAGTTTGAAGCTTTCTTT.

The gene calls are TRBV7-9 and TRBJ1-2; D gene ambiguous. The CDR3 contains 12 residues. Trimming cost V 3 bases and J 8 bases, with 10 bases left between them. The V gene's germline CDR1 is SEHNR and CDR2 FQNEAQ (reference sequence). Here the CDR3 reads CASSLWRGGYTF. The DNA of the CDR3 is TGTGCCAGCAGCTTGTGGAGAGGCGGCTACACCTTC.

In its sample, this clone was seen a few times. The chain employs TRBV19 and TRBJ1-2; 7 positions match TRBD1. Germline V gene data show CDR1 as LNHDA and CDR2 as SQIVND (reference sequence). J was trimmed by 4 bases and V by 4 bases; bases with no gene match: 9. There are 15 residues in the CDR3. For the CDR3, the DNA is TGTGCCAGTAGTACCTCGACAGGGAGTTCCTATGGCTACACCTTC. It specifies CASSTSTGSSYGYTF. Drawing the rest from reference TRBV19 and TRBJ1-2, the complete variable domain is DGGITQSPKYLFRKEGQNVTLSCEQNLNHDAMYWYRQDPGQGLRLIYYSQIVNDFQKGDIAEGYSVSREKKESFPLTVTSAQKNPTAFYLCASSTSTGSSYGYTFGSGTRLTVV.

This clone was counted a few times. The chain links TRBV5-1 to TRBJ2-7, with TRBD1 as a possible D gene (5 bases). Germline CDR1 SGHRS, CDR2 YFSETQ. This CDR3 comprises 13 residues. Trimming took 4 bases from V and 2 from J, leaving 10 bases between them. This CDR3 reads CASSTGQTYEQYF. CDR3 DNA: TGCGCCAGCAGCACAGGACAAACCTACGAGCAGTACTTC.

This clone appeared a few times. The chain has TRBV15 and TRBJ2-7; maybe TRBD2 (5 bases). V lost 0 bases and J 6 bases, leaving 21 bases between the germline ends. The CDR3 loop spans 17 amino acids. CDR1 LNHNV and CDR2 YYDKDF come from the germline V gene (reference sequence). The CDR3 DNA follows: TGTGCCACCAGCAGAGATTATAGTGAGGGCCGGAGTGGCGAGCAGTACTTC. This encodes CATSRDYSEGRSGEQYF. Full variable domain (rest looked up from reference TRBV15 and TRBJ2-7): DAMVIQNPRYQVTQFGKPVTLSCSQTLNHNVMYWYQQKSSQAPKLLFHYYDKDFNNEADTPDNFQSRRPNTSFCFLDIRSPGLGDTAMYLCATSRDYSEGRSGEQYFGPGTRLTVT.

The chain couples TRBV5-1 to TRBJ1-2; D is perhaps TRBD1 (6 bases). Germline CDR1 is SGHRS and CDR2 is YFSETQ. The CDR3 is made up of 14 amino acids. V was clipped by 4 bases and J by 4 bases, with 14 bases between them. The CDR3 DNA is TGCGCCAGCAGCCTCACAACAGGGACCTATGGCTACACCTTC. Its protein is CASSLTTGTYGYTF.